One and the same sample provided the 5 T cell receptor beta chains below, sequenced in a study of T cells in localized non-small cell lung cancer. Here immunoSEQ multiplex PCR was the method, and the copy in TCRdb shows in-frame clones only, minus some. Found here are about 33,000 clones, about 80% of them singletons; the top ten hold 16%. Sequencing was performed on peripheral blood, taken before any cancer treatment. Receptor source: a male donor at least 60 years old with stage III squamous cell lung carcinoma.

This sequence joins TRBV4-2 and TRBJ1-1; D ambiguous. The V and J ends lost 5 bases and 4 bases respectively, with 11 bases between them. Germline assignment: CDR1 LGHNA and CDR2 YNFKEQ. The length of the CDR3 is 13 residues. The CDR3 sequence: CASSLGAVTEAFF. In DNA form, the CDR3 reads TGTGCCAGCAGCTTGGGTGCGGTCACTGAAGCTTTCTTT.

This sequence joins TRBV13 and TRBJ1-2; 7 bases fit TRBD1. J gave up 7 bases and V 3 bases, and 8 bases lay outside the gene matches. Germline V gives CDR1 PRHDT, CDR2 FYEKMQ (reference sequence). The CDR3 extends over 14 amino acids. The CDR3 sequence is CASSFTGEIGGYTF. The CDR3 bases are TGTGCCAGCAGCTTCACAGGGGAAATAGGTGGCTACACCTTC.

This clone showed up just a few times. The chain joins TRBV7-7 to TRBJ2-1, with 7 positions matching TRBD2. Trimming at V came to 5 bases and at J to 5 bases, leaving 9 bases not matched to a gene. Germline loops: CDR1 SSHAT, CDR2 FNYEAQ (reference sequence). This CDR3 spans 15 amino acids. The DNA of the CDR3 is TGTGCCAGCAGCCCAAGCGGGGAGGGCGACAATGAGCAGTTCTTC. Translating gives CASSPSGEGDNEQFF.

The rearrangement joins TRBV11-3 to TRBJ1-1, with TRBD1 matching 7 bases. CDR1 and CDR2 from the germline V gene are SGHNT and YENEEA. Losses at the gene ends were 3 bases for V and 8 bases for J; bases not matched to a gene: 12. CDR3 size: 15 residues. The CDR3 reads CASSLPRTGVPEAFF. The CDR3 DNA reads as TGTGCCAGCAGCTTGCCACGGACAGGAGTTCCCGAAGCTTTCTTT.

This chain connects TRBV7-6 to TRBJ1-2; no clear D. CDR3 length equals 14 residues. Germline V gene sequence: CDR1 SGHVS, CDR2 FNYEAQ. The ends were cut back, 2 bases at V and 6 bases at J, with 13 bases in the middle. The CDR3 sequence is CASSLSGGSHGYTF. The CDR3 DNA is TGTGCCAGCAGCTTAAGCGGTGGATCTCATGGCTACACCTTC. Full variable domain (remainder filled in from reference TRBV7-6 and TRBJ1-2): GAGVSQSPRYKVTKRGQDVALRCDPISGHVSLYWYRQALGQGPEFLTYFNYEAQQDKSGLPNDRFSAERPEGSISTLTIQRTEQRDSAMYRCASSLSGGSHGYTFGSGTRLTVV.